The present T cell receptor (beta chain) was sequenced within a study of blood T cell repertoires in COVID-19. Study overall: Nucleic acid was either cDNA or gDNA, and it came from T cells, B-cell-depleted T cells, or PBMCs.

Deletions cut 1 base from V and 0 bases from J, with 8 bases between. The CDR3 length is 15 residues. Germline CDR1 is MGHRA and CDR2 is YSYEKL. Sequenced by immunoSEQ multiplex PCR; TCRdb stores in-frame clones only, minus some. The repertoire consists of around 220,000 clones, with around 80% occurring once and the leading ten covering more than 9%. Sequencing input: peripheral blood. The genes are TRBV4-1 and TRBJ2-3; no clear D. The clonotype originates from a woman older than 75 with acute or convalescent COVID-19. The CDR3 coding sequence is TGCGCCAGCAGCCAAGTTCGAGAGAGCACAGATACGCAGTATTTT. Its translation: CASSQVRESTDTQYF.